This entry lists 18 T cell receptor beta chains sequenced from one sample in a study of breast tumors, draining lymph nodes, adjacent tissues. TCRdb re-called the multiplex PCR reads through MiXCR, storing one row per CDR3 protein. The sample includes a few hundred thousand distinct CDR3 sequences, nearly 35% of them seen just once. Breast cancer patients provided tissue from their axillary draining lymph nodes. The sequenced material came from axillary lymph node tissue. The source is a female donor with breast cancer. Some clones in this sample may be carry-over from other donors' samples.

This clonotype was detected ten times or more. The CDR3 region has the DNA TGCGCCGGGGGGTCCCAAGGCGGGGAGCTGTTTTTT. Amino acid sequence: CAGGSQGGELFF. The rearrangement uses TRBV10-2 and TRBJ2-2, with D perhaps matching TRBD2 (6 bases). CDR1 WSHSY and CDR2 SAAADI come from the germline V gene. Trimming removed 11 bases from V and 7 bases from J, with 14 bases in between. The CDR3 length is 12 residues.

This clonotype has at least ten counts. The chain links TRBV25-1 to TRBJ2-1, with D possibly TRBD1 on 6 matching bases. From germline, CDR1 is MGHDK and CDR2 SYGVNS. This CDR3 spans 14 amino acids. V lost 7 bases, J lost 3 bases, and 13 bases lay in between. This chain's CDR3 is CASTEGGNYNEQFF. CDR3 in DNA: TGTGCCAGCACCGAAGGGGGAAACTACAATGAGCAGTTCTTC.

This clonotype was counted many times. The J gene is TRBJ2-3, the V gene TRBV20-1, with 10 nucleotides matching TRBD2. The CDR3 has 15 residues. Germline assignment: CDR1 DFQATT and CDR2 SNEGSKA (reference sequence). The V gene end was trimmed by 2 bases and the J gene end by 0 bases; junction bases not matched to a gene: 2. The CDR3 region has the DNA TGCAGTGCTAGAAAACTAGCGGGGAGCACAGATACGCAGTATTTT. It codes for CSARKLAGSTDTQYF.

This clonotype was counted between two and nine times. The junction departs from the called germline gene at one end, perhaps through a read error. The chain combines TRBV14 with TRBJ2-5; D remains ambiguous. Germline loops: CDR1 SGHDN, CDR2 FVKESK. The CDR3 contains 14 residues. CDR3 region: CASSQEDFVETQSF. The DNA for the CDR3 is TGTGCCAGCAGCCAAGAAGACTTTGTGGAGACCCAGTCCTTC.

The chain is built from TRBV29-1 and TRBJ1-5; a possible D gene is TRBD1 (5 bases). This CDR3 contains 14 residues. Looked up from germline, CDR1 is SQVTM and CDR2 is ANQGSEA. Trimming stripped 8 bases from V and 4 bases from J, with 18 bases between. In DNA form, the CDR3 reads TGCAGCTTAGGTCGGACATTCGGTAATCAGCCCCAGCATTTT. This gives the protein CSLGRTFGNQPQHF.

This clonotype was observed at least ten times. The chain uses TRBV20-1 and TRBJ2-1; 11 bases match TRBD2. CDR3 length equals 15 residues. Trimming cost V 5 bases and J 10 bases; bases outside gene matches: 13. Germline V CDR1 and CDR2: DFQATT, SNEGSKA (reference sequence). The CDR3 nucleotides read TGCAGTGCTCACCCGGGACTAGCGGACCGCCGGGAGCAGTTCTTC. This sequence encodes CSAHPGLADRREQFF.

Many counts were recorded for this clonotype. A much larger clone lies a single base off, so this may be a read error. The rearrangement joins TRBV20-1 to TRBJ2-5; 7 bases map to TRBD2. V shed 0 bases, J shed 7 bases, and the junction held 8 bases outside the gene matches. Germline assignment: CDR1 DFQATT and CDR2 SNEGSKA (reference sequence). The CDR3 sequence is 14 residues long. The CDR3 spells CSARDRKRGATQYF. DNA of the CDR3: TGCAGTGCTAGAGATAGGAAGCGGGGAGCGACCCAGTACTTC.

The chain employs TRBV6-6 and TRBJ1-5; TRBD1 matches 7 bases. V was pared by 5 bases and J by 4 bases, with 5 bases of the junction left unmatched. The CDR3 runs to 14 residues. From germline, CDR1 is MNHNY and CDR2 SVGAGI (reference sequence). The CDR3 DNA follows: TGTGCCAGCAGTGTGCACAGGGGAAATCAGCCCCAGCATTTT. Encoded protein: CASSVHRGNQPQHF.

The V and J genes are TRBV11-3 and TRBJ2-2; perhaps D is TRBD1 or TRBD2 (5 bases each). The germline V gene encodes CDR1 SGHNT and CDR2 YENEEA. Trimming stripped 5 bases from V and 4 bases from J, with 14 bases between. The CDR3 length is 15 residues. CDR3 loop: CASSRDPATTGELFF. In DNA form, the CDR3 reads TGTGCCAGCAGCAGGGACCCCGCGACCACCGGGGAGCTGTTTTTT.

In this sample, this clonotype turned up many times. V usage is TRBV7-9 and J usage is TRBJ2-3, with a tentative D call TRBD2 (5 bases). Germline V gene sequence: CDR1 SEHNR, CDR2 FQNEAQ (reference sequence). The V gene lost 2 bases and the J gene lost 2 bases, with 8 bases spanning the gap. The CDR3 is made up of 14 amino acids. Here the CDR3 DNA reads TGTGCCAGCAGCTTACTGGGAGACACAGATACGCAGTATTTT. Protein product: CASSLLGDTDTQYF. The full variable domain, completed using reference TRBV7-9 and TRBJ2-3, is DTGVSQNPRHKITKRGQNVTFRCDPISEHNRLYWYRQTLGQGPEFLTYFQNEAQLEKSRLLSDRFSAERPKGSFSTLEIQRTEQGDSAMYLCASSLLGDTDTQYFGPGTRLTVL.

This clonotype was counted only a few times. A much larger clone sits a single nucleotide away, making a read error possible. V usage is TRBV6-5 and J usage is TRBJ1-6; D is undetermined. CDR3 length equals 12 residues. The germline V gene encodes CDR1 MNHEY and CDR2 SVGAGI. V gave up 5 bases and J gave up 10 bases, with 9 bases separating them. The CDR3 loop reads CASSHGSSPLHF. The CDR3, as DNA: TGTGCCAGCAGTCACGGTTCGTCACCCCTCCACTTT.

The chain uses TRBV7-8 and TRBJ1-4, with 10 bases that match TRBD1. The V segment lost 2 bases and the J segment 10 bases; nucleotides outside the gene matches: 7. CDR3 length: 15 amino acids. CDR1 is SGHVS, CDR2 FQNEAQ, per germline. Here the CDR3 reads CASSLTGTGAGKLFF. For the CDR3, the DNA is TGTGCCAGCAGCTTAACGGGGACAGGGGCTGGAAAACTGTTTTTT.

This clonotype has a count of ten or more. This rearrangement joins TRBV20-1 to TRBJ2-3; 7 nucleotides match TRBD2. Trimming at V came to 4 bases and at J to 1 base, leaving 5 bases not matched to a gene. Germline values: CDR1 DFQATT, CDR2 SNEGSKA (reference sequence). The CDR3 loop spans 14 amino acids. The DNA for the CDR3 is TGCAGTGCTAATAGGGCGGGAGGCACAGATACGCAGTATTTT. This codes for CSANRAGGTDTQYF.

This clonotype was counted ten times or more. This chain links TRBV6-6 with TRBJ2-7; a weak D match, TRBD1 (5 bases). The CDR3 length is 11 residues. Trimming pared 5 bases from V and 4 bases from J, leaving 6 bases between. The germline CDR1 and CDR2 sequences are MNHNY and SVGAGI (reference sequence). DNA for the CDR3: TGTGCCAGCAGTCGACAGTACGAGCAGTACTTC. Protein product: CASSRQYEQYF.

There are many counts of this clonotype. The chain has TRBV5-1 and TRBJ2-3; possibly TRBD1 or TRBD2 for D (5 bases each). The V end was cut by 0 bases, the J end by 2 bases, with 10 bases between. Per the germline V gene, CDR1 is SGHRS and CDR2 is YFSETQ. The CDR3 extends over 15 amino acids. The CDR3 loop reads CASSLEGRHTDTQYF. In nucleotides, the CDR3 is TGCGCCAGCAGCTTGGAGGGACGGCACACAGATACGCAGTATTTT.

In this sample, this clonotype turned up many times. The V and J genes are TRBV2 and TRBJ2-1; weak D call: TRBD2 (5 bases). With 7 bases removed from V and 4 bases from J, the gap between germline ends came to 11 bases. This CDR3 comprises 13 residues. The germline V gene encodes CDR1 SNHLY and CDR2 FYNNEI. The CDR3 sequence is CASTFQRYNEQFF. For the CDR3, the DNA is TGTGCCAGCACGTTTCAGCGGTACAATGAGCAGTTCTTC.

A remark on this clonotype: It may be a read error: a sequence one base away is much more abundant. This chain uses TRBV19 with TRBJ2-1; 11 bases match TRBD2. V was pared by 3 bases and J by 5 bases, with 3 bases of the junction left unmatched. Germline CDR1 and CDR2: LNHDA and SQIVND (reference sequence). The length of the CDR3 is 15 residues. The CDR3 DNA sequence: TGTGCCAGTAGTATGACTAGCGGGAATAACAATGAGCAGTTCTTC. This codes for CASSMTSGNNNEQFF.

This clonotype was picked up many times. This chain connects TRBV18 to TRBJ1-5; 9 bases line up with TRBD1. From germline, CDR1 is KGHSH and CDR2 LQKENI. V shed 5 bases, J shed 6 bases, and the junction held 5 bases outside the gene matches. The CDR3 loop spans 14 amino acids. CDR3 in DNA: TGTGCCAGCTCATCGCCGGACAGGGGTCAGCCCCAGCATTTT. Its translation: CASSSPDRGQPQHF.